The 14 T cell receptor beta chains listed next were all sequenced from one sample in a study of shared clonotypes between healthy human individuals. Sequencing was performed with immunoSEQ multiplex PCR; in TCRdb, only in-frame clones are kept and a portion is missing. In the table there are about 2.4 million clones, 80% to 95% of which are singletons. The sequenced sample consisted of naive CD4+ T cells from PBMCs. Documented subset: CD45RA+ positively selected. The receptor source for this set is a man younger than 30 in good health. Some clones in this sample may be carry-over from other donors' samples.

This clone has only one observation. The genes are TRBV2 and TRBJ2-7; D may be TRBD2 (5 bases). The CDR3 covers 15 residues. Germline lookup yields CDR1 SNHLY and CDR2 FYNNEI. The V and J ends lost 4 bases and 3 bases respectively, with 16 bases between them. CDR3 DNA sequence: TGTGCCAGCAGTGTGCCTTTTGACGGGGTCTACGAGCAGTACTTC. Its translation is CASSVPFDGVYEQYF. Full variable domain (rest looked up from reference TRBV2 and TRBJ2-7): EPEVTQTPSHQVTQMGQEVILRCVPISNHLYFYWYRQILGQKVEFLVSFYNNEISEKSEIFDDQFSVERPDGSNFTLKIRSTKLEDSAMYFCASSVPFDGVYEQYFGPGTRLTVT.

As concerns this clone: Other DNA sequences of this sample code for an identical CDR3. The gene calls are TRBV28 and TRBJ2-1; D remains ambiguous. The CDR3 is made up of 10 amino acids. Trimming took 6 bases from V and 6 from J, leaving 3 bases between them. Germline V gene lookup returns CDR1 MDHEN and CDR2 SYDVKM. The CDR3 spells CASRSNEQFF. In nucleotides, the CDR3 is TGTGCCAGCAGGAGCAATGAGCAGTTCTTC.

The gene calls are TRBV29-1 and TRBJ2-1; 8 positions match TRBD2. The junction had 4 bases not matched to a gene; V was cut back by 6 bases and J by 6 bases. This CDR3 comprises 12 residues. From germline, CDR1 is SQVTM and CDR2 ANQGSEA. This chain's CDR3 is CSVDGGGNEQFF. The DNA of the CDR3 is TGCAGCGTCGACGGGGGGGGCAATGAGCAGTTCTTC.

This sequence joins TRBV5-4 and TRBJ2-5; 7 nucleotides match TRBD1. This CDR3 is 14 amino acids long. V lost 2 bases, J lost 5 bases, and 6 bases stayed unmatched. Germline CDR1 is SGHNT and CDR2 is YYREEE (reference sequence). CDR3 sequence (DNA): TGTGCCAGCAGCTTAAGAGGGGGCGTGGAGACCCAGTACTTC. It codes for CASSLRGGVETQYF. The entire variable domain, with the rest obtained from reference TRBV5-4 and TRBJ2-5, is as follows: ETGVTQSPTHLIKTRGQQVTLRCSSQSGHNTVSWYQQALGQGPQFIFQYYREEENGRGNFPPRFSGLQFPNYSSELNVNALELDDSALYLCASSLRGGVETQYFGPGTRLLVL.

This sequence joins TRBV19 and TRBJ2-2; D ambiguous. Looked up from germline, CDR1 is LNHDA and CDR2 is SQIVND (reference sequence). This CDR3 is built from 12 residues. Trimming pared 9 bases from V and 1 base from J, leaving 6 bases between. The CDR3 coding sequence is TGTGCCAGCGACCTGAACACCGGGGAGCTGTTTTTT. Encoded protein: CASDLNTGELFF.

DNA of the CDR3: TGTGCCAGCAGTGAAGCGCCAGGGGGCGCGAACACTGAAGCTTTCTTT. Amino acid sequence: CASSEAPGGANTEAFF. V gene TRBV2 combines with J gene TRBJ1-1, with TRBD1 identical over 8 bases. Germline values: CDR1 SNHLY, CDR2 FYNNEI. After removal of 0 bases from V and 1 base from J, the junction contained 4 bases not matched to a gene. The CDR3 loop spans 16 amino acids. Variable domain in full (rest from reference TRBV2 and TRBJ1-1): EPEVTQTPSHQVTQMGQEVILRCVPISNHLYFYWYRQILGQKVEFLVSFYNNEISEKSEIFDDQFSVERPDGSNFTLKIRSTKLEDSAMYFCASSEAPGGANTEAFFGQGTRLTVV.

The V and J genes are TRBV6-5 and TRBJ1-1, with a tentative D call TRBD1 (5 bases). With 6 bases removed from V and 8 bases from J, the gap between germline ends came to 19 bases. This CDR3 has 14 residues. Germline values: CDR1 MNHEY, CDR2 SVGAGI. Here the CDR3 reads CASSRPGTASEAFF. CDR3 bases: TGTGCCAGCAGCAGACCCGGGACCGCTTCCGAAGCTTTCTTT.

As DNA, the CDR3 is TGTGCCAGCAGCTTGGGACAGATCACCGGGGAGCTGTTTTTT. Translating gives CASSLGQITGELFF. J is TRBJ2-2 and V is TRBV13; 7 bases agree with TRBD1. The CDR3 loop spans 14 amino acids. The germline V gene encodes CDR1 PRHDT and CDR2 FYEKMQ (reference sequence). Losses at the gene ends were 3 bases for V and 4 bases for J; bases not matched to a gene: 2.

The gene calls are TRBV7-9 and TRBJ2-7; D tentatively reads TRBD1 or TRBD2 (5 bases each). The CDR3 runs to 13 residues. Germline V gene data show CDR1 as SEHNR and CDR2 as FQNEAQ (reference sequence). V gave up 4 bases and J gave up 5 bases, with 12 bases separating them. The CDR3 region is CASSYEQEDEQYF. The DNA of the CDR3 is TGTGCCAGCAGCTACGAACAGGAGGACGAGCAGTACTTC.

J is TRBJ2-7 and V is TRBV19; 9 bases match TRBD1. Germline-derived CDR1 and CDR2 are LNHDA and SQIVND (reference sequence). Trimming took 3 bases from V and 5 from J; bases not matched to a gene: 11. The CDR3 extends over 16 amino acids. This CDR3 reads CASSMEWTGDSHEQYF. The CDR3 DNA follows: TGTGCCAGTAGTATGGAGTGGACAGGGGATAGTCACGAGCAGTACTTC.

This sequence joins TRBV5-8 and TRBJ2-7, with unresolved D. CDR3 length equals 12 residues. Germline CDR1 reads SGHTS; CDR2 reads YDEGEE. Trimming left V 6 bases short and J 6 bases short, with 13 bases between. The CDR3 nucleotides read TGTGCCAGCACCTTATTAACGCGCGAGCAGTACTTC. As protein: CASTLLTREQYF.

CDR3 in DNA: TGTGCCAGCAGCCCGACGGGGACCCACTATGGCTACACCTTC. Protein: CASSPTGTHYGYTF. The genes are TRBV28 and TRBJ1-2; a weak D match, TRBD1 (5 bases). V was shortened by 6 bases and J by 3 bases, with 14 bases between the two germline ends. Germline V gives CDR1 MDHEN, CDR2 SYDVKM. This CDR3 comprises 14 residues.

The chain employs TRBV19 and TRBJ1-4, with D tentatively TRBD1 (6 bases). The CDR3 has 15 amino acids. Trimming left V 4 bases short and J 5 bases short, with 14 bases between. CDR1 and CDR2 from the germline V gene are LNHDA and SQIVND (reference sequence). In DNA form, the CDR3 reads TGTGCCAGTAGTAGAGGAAGGACAGCAAATGAAAAACTGTTTTTT. This translates into CASSRGRTANEKLFF. The whole variable domain, remainder taken from reference TRBV19 and TRBJ1-4, is DGGITQSPKYLFRKEGQNVTLSCEQNLNHDAMYWYRQDPGQGLRLIYYSQIVNDFQKGDIAEGYSVSREKKESFPLTVTSAQKNPTAFYLCASSRGRTANEKLFFGSGTQLSVL.

V is TRBV10-1 and J is TRBJ2-1; tentatively, D is TRBD1 (5 bases). CDR1 is WNHNN and CDR2 is SYGVQD in the germline V gene (reference sequence). The CDR3 is 14 amino acids. V lost 8 bases, J lost 2 bases, and 13 bases lay in between. The CDR3 DNA sequence: TGCGCCAGCGGCCAGGGTGGCCCCTACAATGAGCAGTTCTTC. Translating it yields CASGQGGPYNEQFF.